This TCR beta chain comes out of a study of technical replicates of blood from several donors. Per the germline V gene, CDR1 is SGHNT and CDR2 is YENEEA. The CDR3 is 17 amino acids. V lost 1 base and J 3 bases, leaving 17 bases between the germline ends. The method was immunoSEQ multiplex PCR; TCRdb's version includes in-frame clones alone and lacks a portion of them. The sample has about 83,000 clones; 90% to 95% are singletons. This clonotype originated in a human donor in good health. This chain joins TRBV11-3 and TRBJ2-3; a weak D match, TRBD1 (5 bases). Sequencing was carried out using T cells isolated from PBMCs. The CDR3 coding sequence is TGTGCCAGCAGCTTAGTTCTAGGACACTCTTCGACAGATACGCAGTATTTT. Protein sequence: CASSLVLGHSSTDTQYF. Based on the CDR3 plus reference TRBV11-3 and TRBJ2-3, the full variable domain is EAGVVQSPRYKIIEKKQPVAFWCNPISGHNTLYWYLQNLGQGPELLIRYENEEAVDDSQLPKDRFSAERLKGVDSTLKIQPAELGDSAVYLCASSLVLGHSSTDTQYFGPGTRLTVL.